The subject of this entry is one T cell receptor (beta chain). TCRdb's copy holds only in-frame clones and misses some; the assay was immunoSEQ multiplex PCR. Here the sample spans some 2.1 million clones, about 94% being singletons. The data stem from a study of shared clonotypes between healthy human individuals. CDR3 length equals 14 residues. With 10 bases clipped from V and 1 base from J, the junction kept 9 bases outside the gene matches. Germline CDR1 reads SNHLY; CDR2 reads FYNNEI. CD45RO-negative, CCR7-selected cells formed the naive CD8 fraction, which excluded terminally differentiated effector memory CD45RA+ cells.

The origin of this receptor is a man aged 18 to 30 in good health. The rearrangement links TRBV2 to TRBJ1-2; TRBD1 matches at 7 bases. The sequenced material came from naive CD8+ T cells sorted from blood. CDR3 DNA: TGTGCCATCCGACAGGGAGGGGATAACTATGGCTACACCTTC. Protein sequence: CAIRQGGDNYGYTF.